This T cell receptor beta chain emerged from a study of OX40 agonist ivuxolimab in advanced cancers. Study information: Three patients responded partially, comprising one with hepatocellular carcinoma and two with cutaneous melanoma. Study results and limitations: Circulating CD4+ and CD8+ T cells showed clonal expansion by week 6 at 0.1 to 3.0 mg/kg.

This table comes from immunoSEQ multiplex PCR, and its TCRdb copy is limited to in-frame clones, with some not included. Of 100,000 to 110,000 clones listed, less than 95% were seen once; the top ten hold about 0.49%. The CDR3 runs to 17 residues. Trimming took 1 base from V and 7 from J; bases not matched to a gene: 14. Germline CDR1 SGHVS, CDR2 FNYEAQ. This clone was seen more than once but under ten times. Its matching antigen is unknown. Enrollment shut out patients with autoimmune disease history or systemic immunosuppression. The TCR comes from an adult with an advanced solid tumor such as melanoma, head and neck, liver or kidney cancer. The sequencing here drew on CD4+ or CD8+ T cells sorted from blood, taken in a trial of the OX40 agonist ivuxolimab. The chain links TRBV7-6 to TRBJ2-7; 9 bases map to TRBD2. As DNA, the CDR3 is TGTGCCAGCAGCTTAGTCGCGTTCGTACTAGCGGGCCCTGAGCAGTACTTC. Translated, it gives CASSLVAFVLAGPEQYF.